A selection of T cell receptor beta chains follows, all from one sample in a study of blood T cell repertoires in COVID-19. Using immunoSEQ multiplex PCR, the repertoire was profiled, and TCRdb retains in-frame clones only, with some absent. Among almost 85,000 clones, more than 70% were seen once, and the ten largest hold around 36%. Material for sequencing was peripheral blood. The receptors come from an older man with active or convalescent COVID-19. Both conserved end residues are part of each CDR3.

j_call v_call cdr3_aa
TRBJ2-1 TRBV9 CASSGGLAGSLYNEQFF
TRBJ1-1 TRBV12-5 CASGLRTGVGRNTEAFF
TRBJ2-3 TRBV2 CASITGTGSTDTQYF
TRBJ1-2 TRBV18 CASSPEVFGQYGYTF
TRBJ2-7 TRBV3-1/TRBV3-2 CASSPTGHPSSYEQYF
TRBJ2-3 TRBV11-1 CASSSRLGSTDTQYF
TRBJ1-3 TRBV5-5 CASSSGSWASGNTIYF
TRBJ1-2 TRBV5-6 CASSYPGTPYGYTF
TRBJ2-7 TRBV9 CASSPEGASYEQYF
TRBJ2-6 TRBV4-3 CASSQDPGGFRANVLTF